This T cell receptor (beta chain) was profiled in a study of regulatory T cells in long-lasting Graves disease. This clonotype was recorded many times. Both iRepertoire HTBI primers and Arm-PCR of CDR3 regions were used to build the TCR beta libraries. TCRdb reprocessed the multiplex PCR reads via MiXCR and lists one record per CDR3 protein. The sample yields 400,000 to 500,000 distinct CDR3 sequences, roughly 15% seen once. Time point specified: newly diagnosed GD, antithyroid drugs for less than 3 months. PBMCs provided the RNA from which the TCR library was made. The V gene end was trimmed by 6 bases and the J gene end by 4 bases; junction bases not matched to a gene: 4. This CDR3 has 13 residues. Germline V gene lookup returns CDR1 LGHNT and CDR2 FRNRAP. This sample was shared with a second study, whose subject was T cells in Graves' hyperthyroidism and ophthalmopathy. As that study records: Ophthalmopathy was told apart from stable hyperthyroidism by a 13 V-J model.

Sequenced here: peripheral blood mononuclear cells (PBMCs), sampled at new diagnosis, from a patient treated with antithyroid drugs. The receptor comes from a woman between 18 and 29 years old with Graves disease. This chain uses TRBV12-5 with TRBJ1-1; 8 positions match TRBD1. In DNA, the CDR3 is TGTGCTAGTGGATCTGACAGGGGCACTGAAGCTTTCTTT. This translates into CASGSDRGTEAFF.